This T cell receptor (beta chain) was found in a study of T cells in Graves' hyperthyroidism and ophthalmopathy. Study-level results: A model of 13 V-J pairs discriminated ophthalmopathy from stable hyperthyroidism. The blood repertoire included most of the expanded thyroid clonotypes above 0.001. The model identified upcoming ophthalmopathy a median approximately 6.5 months ahead of onset.

Concerning this clonotype: The antigen is undetermined.

V dropped 5 bases and J dropped 9 bases, with 16 bases sitting between them. Germline V gene sequence: CDR1 LNHNV, CDR2 YYDKDF (reference sequence). The CDR3 is 13 amino acids. It was uncontrolled infection, other autoimmune disease, pregnancy or lactation that excluded patients. Authors of the study amplified TCR beta CDR3 regions from RNA transcripts. First-round RT-PCR of the TCR CDR3 relied on the HTBI primer set. Each CDR3 protein gets one entry after TCRdb re-called the multiplex PCR reads with MiXCR. The table shows 660,000 or so distinct CDR3 sequences, with roughly 45% occurring only once. The genes are TRBV15 and TRBJ2-5; D is perhaps TRBD1 or TRBD2 (5 bases each). The receptor was derived from an adult man with Graves' disease, either hyperthyroidism or ophthalmopathy (not recorded which). The sequencing sample was made of peripheral blood or thyroid tissue (not recorded which). The DNA for the CDR3 is TGTGCCACCAGCGGGGGTGGGGATCAGCCCCAGTACTTC. Translation: CATSGGGDQPQYF.